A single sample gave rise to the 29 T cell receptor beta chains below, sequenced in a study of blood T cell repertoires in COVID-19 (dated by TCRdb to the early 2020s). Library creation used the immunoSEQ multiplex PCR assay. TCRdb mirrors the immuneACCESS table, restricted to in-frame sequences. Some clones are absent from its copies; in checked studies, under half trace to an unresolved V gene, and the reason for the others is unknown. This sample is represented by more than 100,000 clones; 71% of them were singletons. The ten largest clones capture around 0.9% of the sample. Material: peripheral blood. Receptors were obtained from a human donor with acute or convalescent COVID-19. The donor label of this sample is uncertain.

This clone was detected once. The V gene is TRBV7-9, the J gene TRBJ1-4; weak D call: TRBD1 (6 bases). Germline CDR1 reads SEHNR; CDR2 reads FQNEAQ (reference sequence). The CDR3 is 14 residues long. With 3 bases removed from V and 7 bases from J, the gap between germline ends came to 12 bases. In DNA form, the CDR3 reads TGTGCCAGCAGCTTGGGGGCGCGAAGTGAAAAACTGTTTTTT. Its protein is CASSLGARSEKLFF. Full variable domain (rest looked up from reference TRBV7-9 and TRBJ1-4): DTGVSQNPRHKITKRGQNVTFRCDPISEHNRLYWYRQTLGQGPEFLTYFQNEAQLEKSRLLSDRFSAERPKGSFSTLEIQRTEQGDSAMYLCASSLGARSEKLFFGSGTQLSVL.

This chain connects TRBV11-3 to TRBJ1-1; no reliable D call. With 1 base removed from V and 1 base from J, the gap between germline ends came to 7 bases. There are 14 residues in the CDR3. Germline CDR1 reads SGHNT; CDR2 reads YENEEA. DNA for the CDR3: TGTGCCAGCAGCTTAGGCCACACGAACACTGAAGCTTTCTTT. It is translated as CASSLGHTNTEAFF.

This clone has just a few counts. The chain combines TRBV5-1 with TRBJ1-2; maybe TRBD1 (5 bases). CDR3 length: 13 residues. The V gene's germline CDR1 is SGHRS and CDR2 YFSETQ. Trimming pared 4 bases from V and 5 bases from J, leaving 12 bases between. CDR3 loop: CASSTGTRYGYTF. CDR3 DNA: TGCGCCAGCAGCACGGGGACTCGGTATGGCTACACCTTC.

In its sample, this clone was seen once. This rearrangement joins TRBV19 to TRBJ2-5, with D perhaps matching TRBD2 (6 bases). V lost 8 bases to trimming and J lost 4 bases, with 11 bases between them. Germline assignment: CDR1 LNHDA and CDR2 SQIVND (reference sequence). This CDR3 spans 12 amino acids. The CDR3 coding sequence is TGTGCCAGTGGCAGCGGGCGAGAGACCCAGTACTTC. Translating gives CASGSGRETQYF.

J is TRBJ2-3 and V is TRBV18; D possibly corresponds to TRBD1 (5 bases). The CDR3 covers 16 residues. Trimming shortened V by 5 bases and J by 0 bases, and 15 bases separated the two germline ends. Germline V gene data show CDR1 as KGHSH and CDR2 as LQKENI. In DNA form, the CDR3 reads TGTGCCAGCTCAGGCCTGGCCAGGGCTAGCACAGATACGCAGTATTTT. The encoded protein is CASSGLARASTDTQYF.

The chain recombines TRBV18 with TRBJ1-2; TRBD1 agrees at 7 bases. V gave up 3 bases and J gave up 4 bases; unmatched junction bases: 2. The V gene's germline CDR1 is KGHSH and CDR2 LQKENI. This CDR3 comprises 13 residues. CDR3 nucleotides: TGTGCCAGCTCACCCGGGACAGCCTATGGCTACACCTTC. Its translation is CASSPGTAYGYTF. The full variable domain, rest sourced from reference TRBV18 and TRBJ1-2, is NAGVMQNPRHLVRRRGQEARLRCSPMKGHSHVYWYRQLPEEGLKFMVYLQKENIIDESGMPKERFSAEFPKEGPSILRIQQVVRGDSAAYFCASSPGTAYGYTFGSGTRLTVV.

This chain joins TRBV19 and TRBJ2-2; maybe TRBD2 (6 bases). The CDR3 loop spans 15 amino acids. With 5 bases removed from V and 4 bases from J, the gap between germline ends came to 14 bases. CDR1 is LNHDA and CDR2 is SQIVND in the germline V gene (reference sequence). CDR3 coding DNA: TGTGCCAGTAGTCCCCGCCCGGGGGTCACCGGGGAGCTGTTTTTT. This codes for CASSPRPGVTGELFF. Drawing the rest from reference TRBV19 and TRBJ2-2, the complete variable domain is DGGITQSPKYLFRKEGQNVTLSCEQNLNHDAMYWYRQDPGQGLRLIYYSQIVNDFQKGDIAEGYSVSREKKESFPLTVTSAQKNPTAFYLCASSPRPGVTGELFFGEGSRLTVL.

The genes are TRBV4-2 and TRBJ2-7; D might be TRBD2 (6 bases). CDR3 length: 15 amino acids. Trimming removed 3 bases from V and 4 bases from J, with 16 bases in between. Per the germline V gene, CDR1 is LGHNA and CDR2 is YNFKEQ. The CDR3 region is CASSHAPRGGYEQYF. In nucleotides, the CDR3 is TGTGCCAGCAGCCATGCCCCTCGTGGGGGGTACGAGCAGTACTTC.

Here the CDR3 DNA reads TGTGCCAGCAGCTTGGATCTGTTTCAGCCCCAGCATTTT. This sequence encodes CASSLDLFQPQHF. V gene TRBV5-4 combines with J gene TRBJ1-5; no reliable D call. Deletions cut 0 bases from V and 6 bases from J, with 7 bases between. The CDR3 loop spans 13 amino acids. CDR1 and CDR2 from the germline V gene are SGHNT and YYREEE (reference sequence).

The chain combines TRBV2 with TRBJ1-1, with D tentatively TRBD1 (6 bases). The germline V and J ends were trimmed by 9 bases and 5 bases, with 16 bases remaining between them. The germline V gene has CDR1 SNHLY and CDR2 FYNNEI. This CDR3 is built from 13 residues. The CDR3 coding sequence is TGTGCCAGAACAGGGTTGATGCGGACTGAAGCTTTCTTT. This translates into CARTGLMRTEAFF. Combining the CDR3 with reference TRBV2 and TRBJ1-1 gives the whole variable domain EPEVTQTPSHQVTQMGQEVILRCVPISNHLYFYWYRQILGQKVEFLVSFYNNEISEKSEIFDDQFSVERPDGSNFTLKIRSTKLEDSAMYFCARTGLMRTEAFFGQGTRLTVV.

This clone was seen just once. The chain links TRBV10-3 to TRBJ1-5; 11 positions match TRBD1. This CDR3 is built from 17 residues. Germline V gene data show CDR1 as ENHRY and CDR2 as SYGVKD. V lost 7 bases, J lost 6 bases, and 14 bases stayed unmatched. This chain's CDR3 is CAITQGVGTGGIQPQHF. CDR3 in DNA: TGTGCCATCACCCAGGGGGTGGGGACAGGGGGAATTCAGCCCCAGCATTTT.

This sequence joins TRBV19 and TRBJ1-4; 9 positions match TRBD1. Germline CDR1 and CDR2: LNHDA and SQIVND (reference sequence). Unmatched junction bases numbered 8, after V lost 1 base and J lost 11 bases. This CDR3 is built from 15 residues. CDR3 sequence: CASSIVGTGRDKLFF. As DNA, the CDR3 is TGTGCCAGTAGTATAGTCGGGACAGGGCGCGACAAACTGTTTTTT.

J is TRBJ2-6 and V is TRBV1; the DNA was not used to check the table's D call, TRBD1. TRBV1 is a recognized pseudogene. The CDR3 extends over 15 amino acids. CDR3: CTSSYRYSGANVLTF. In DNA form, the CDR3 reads TGCACCAGCAGTTACAGGTACTCTGGGGCCAACGTCCTGACTTTC.

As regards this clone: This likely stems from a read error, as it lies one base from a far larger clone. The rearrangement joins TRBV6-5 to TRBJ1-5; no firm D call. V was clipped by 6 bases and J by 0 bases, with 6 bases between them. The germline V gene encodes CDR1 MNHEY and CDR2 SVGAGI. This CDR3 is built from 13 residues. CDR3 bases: TGTGCCAGCAGCGGGGATAGCAATCAGCCCCAGCATTTT. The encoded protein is CASSGDSNQPQHF.

This CDR3 is CASSLLRDTEAFF. DNA for the CDR3: TGTGCCAGCAGCTTATTACGCGACACTGAAGCTTTCTTT. This chain uses TRBV11-2 with TRBJ1-1, with D hard to call. From germline, CDR1 is SGHAT and CDR2 FQNNGV. The CDR3 covers 13 residues. The germline V and J ends were trimmed by 2 bases and 3 bases, with 7 bases remaining between them.

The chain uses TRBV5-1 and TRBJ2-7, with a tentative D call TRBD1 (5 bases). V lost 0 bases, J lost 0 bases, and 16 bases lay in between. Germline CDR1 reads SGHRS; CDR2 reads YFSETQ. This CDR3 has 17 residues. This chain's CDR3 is CASSLAGTGRSSYEQYF. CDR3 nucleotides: TGCGCCAGCAGCTTGGCTGGTACAGGCAGAAGCTCCTACGAGCAGTACTTC.

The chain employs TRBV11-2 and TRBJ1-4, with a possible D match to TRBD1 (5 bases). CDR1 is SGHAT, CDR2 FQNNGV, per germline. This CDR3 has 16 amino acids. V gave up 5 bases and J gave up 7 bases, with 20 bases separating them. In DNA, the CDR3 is TGTGCCAGCAGCGGAGCCTTGGGGGGAGAAAGTGAAAAACTGTTTTTT. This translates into CASSGALGGESEKLFF.

The CDR3 bases are TGTGCCAGCAGTTTTTCGGGACTCCAGAACACTGAAGCTTTCTTT. It encodes CASSFSGLQNTEAFF. The rearrangement uses TRBV6-6 and TRBJ1-1, with a weak D call TRBD1 (5 bases). Trimming removed 4 bases at V and 1 base at J, with 13 bases between. CDR3 size: 15 residues. Germline V gene sequence: CDR1 MNHNY, CDR2 SVGAGI (reference sequence).

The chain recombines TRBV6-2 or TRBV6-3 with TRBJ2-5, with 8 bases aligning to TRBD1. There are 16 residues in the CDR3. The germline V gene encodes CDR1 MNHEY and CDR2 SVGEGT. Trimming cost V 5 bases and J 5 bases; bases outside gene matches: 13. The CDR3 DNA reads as TGTGCCAGCAGTCATCCCTTCAGGGGGCGCGGGGAGACCCAGTACTTC. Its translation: CASSHPFRGRGETQYF.

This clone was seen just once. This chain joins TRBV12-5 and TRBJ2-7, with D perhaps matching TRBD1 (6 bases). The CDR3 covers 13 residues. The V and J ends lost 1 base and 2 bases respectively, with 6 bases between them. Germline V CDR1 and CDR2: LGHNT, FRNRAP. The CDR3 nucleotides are TGTGCTAGTGGTTTGGGGGGGCCCTACGAGCAGTACGTC. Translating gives CASGLGGPYEQYV.

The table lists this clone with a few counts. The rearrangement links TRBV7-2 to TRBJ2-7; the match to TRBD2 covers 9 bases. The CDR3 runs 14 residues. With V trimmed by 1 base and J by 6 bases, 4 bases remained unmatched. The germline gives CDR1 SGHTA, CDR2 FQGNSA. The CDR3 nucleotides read TGTGCCAGCAGCTTAGGGCGGGGGGGCCTCGAGCAGTACTTC. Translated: CASSLGRGGLEQYF.

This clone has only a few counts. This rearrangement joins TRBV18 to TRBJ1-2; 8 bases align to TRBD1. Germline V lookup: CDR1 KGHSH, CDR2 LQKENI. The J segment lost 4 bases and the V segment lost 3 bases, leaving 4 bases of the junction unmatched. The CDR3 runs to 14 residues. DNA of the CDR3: TGTGCCAGCTCACCGGGGACAGGAGTCTATGGCTACACCTTC. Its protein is CASSPGTGVYGYTF.

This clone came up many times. The CDR3: CASSPTTGRYEQYF. The CDR3 region has the DNA TGTGCCAGCAGCCCGACGACAGGGAGATACGAGCAGTACTTC. The J gene is TRBJ2-7, the V gene TRBV7-8; 7 bases line up with TRBD1. The V gene's germline CDR1 is SGHVS and CDR2 FQNEAQ. The CDR3 is made up of 14 amino acids. After removal of 5 bases from V and 4 bases from J, the junction contained 8 bases not matched to a gene.

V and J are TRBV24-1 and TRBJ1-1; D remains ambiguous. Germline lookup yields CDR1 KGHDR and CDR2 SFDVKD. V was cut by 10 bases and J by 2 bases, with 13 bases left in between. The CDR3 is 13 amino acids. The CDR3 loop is CATQSRLNTEAFF. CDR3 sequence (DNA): TGTGCCACTCAGTCGAGGTTAAACACTGAAGCTTTCTTT.

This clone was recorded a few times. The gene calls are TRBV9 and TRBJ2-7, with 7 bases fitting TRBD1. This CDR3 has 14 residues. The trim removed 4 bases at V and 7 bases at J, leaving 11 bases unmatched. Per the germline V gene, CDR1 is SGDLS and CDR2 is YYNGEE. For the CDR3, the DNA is TGTGCCAGCAGCAGTCCGGGACAGCCCCAAGAGCAGTACTTC. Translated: CASSSPGQPQEQYF. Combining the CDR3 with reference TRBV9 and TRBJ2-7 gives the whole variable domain DSGVTQTPKHLITATGQRVTLRCSPRSGDLSVYWYQQSLDQGLQFLIQYYNGEERAKGNILERFSAQQFPDLHSELNLSSLELGDSALYFCASSSPGQPQEQYFGPGTRLTVT.

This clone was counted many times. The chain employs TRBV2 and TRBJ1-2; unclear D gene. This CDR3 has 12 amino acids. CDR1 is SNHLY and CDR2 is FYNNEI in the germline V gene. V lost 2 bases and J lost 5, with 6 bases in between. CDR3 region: CASSERDYGYTF. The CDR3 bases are TGTGCCAGCAGTGAACGCGATTATGGCTACACCTTC.

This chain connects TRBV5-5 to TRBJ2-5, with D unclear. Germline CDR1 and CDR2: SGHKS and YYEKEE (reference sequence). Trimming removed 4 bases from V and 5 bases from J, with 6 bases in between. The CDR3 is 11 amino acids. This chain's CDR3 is CASSLLETQYF. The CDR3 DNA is TGTGCCAGCAGCCTCCTGGAGACCCAGTACTTC. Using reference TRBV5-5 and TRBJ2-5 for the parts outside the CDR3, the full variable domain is DAGVTQSPTHLIKTRGQQVTLRCSPISGHKSVSWYQQVLGQGPQFIFQYYEKEERGRGNFPDRFSARQFPNYSSELNVNALLLGDSALYLCASSLLETQYFGPGTRLLVL.

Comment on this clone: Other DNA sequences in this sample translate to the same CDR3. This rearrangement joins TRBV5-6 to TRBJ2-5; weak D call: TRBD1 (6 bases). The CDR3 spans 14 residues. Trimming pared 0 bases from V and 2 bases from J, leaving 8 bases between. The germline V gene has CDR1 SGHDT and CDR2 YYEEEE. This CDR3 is CASSLVGGQETQYF. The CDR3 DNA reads TGTGCCAGCAGCTTGGTAGGGGGTCAAGAGACCCAGTACTTC.

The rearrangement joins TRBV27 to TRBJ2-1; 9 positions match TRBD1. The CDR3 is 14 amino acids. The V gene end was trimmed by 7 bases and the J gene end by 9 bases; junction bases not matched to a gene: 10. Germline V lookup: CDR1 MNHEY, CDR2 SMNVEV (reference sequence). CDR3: CASTLGTGWGEQFF. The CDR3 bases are TGTGCCAGCACCCTAGGGACAGGGTGGGGTGAGCAGTTCTTC.